This TCR beta chain was obtained from a study of identical twins. This CDR3 contains 16 residues. Trimming stripped 6 bases from V and 2 bases from J, with 17 bases between. Germline CDR1 SGHTA, CDR2 FQGNSA. Many counts were recorded for this clonotype. Antigen: not known. Notes on the study in general: In cord blood, abundant beta clonotypes had fewer insertions; memory showed no trend.

A single record per CDR3 protein comes from TCRdb applying MiXCR to the 5' RACE reads. In the table there are roughly 250,000 distinct CDR3 sequences, roughly 7% of which are singletons. Another study also made use of these data, one on yellow fever vaccine responses in identical twins.

This receptor was obtained from a woman aged 18-35 years in good health. The sequencing input was memory (CD45RO+) T cells sorted from blood. The chain has TRBV7-2 and TRBJ2-1; D is perhaps TRBD2 (5 bases). CDR3 DNA sequence: TGTGCCAGCAGTCGATCGGACTCCACGGCCTACAATGAGCAGTTCTTC. Its protein product is CASSRSDSTAYNEQFF.